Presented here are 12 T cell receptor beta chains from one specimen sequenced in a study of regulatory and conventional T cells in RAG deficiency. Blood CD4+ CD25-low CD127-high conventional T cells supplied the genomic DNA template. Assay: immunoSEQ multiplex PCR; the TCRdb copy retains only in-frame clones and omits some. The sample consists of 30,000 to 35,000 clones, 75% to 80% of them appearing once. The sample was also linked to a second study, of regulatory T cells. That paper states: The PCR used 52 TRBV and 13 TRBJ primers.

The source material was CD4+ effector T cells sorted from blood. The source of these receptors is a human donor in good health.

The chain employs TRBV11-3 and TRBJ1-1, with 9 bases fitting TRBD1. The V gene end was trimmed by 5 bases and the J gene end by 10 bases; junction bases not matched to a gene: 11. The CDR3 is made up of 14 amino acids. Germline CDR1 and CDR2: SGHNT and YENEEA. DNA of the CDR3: TGTGCCAGCAGCCTATCCCGGGGGACAGGGAGAGCTTTCTTT. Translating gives CASSLSRGTGRAFF.

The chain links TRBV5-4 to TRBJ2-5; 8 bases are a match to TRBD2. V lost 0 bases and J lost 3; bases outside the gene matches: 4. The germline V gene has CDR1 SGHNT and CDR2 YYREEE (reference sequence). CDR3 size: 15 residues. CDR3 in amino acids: CASSLEVSGEETQYF. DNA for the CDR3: TGTGCCAGCAGCTTGGAGGTTAGCGGGGAAGAGACCCAGTACTTC.

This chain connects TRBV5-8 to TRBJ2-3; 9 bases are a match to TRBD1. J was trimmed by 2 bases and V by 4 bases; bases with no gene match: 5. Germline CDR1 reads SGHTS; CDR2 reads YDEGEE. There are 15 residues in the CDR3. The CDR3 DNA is TGTGCCAGCAGCAAAGGACAGGGGTTCACAGATACGCAGTATTTT. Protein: CASSKGQGFTDTQYF.

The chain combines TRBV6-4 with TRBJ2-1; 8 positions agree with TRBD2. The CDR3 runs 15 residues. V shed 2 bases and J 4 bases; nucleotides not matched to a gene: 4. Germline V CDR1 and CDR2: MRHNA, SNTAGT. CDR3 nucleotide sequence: TGTGCCAGCAGTGACGAAGCGGGGGATTACAATGAGCAGTTCTTC. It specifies CASSDEAGDYNEQFF.

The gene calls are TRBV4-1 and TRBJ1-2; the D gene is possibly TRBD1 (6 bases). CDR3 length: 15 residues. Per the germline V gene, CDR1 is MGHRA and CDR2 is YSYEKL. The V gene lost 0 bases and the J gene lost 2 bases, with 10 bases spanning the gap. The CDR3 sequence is CASSQDPDRNYGYTF. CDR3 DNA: TGCGCCAGCAGCCAAGATCCGGACAGAAACTATGGCTACACCTTC.

CDR3 region: CASSVGNPNSPLHF. CDR3 nucleotide sequence: TGTGCCAGCAGCGTTGGGAATCCCAATTCACCCCTCCACTTT. This sequence joins TRBV9 and TRBJ1-6; D gene ambiguous. The CDR3 is 14 residues long. Trimming took 2 bases from V and 7 from J, leaving 10 bases between them. The germline V gene encodes CDR1 SGDLS and CDR2 YYNGEE.

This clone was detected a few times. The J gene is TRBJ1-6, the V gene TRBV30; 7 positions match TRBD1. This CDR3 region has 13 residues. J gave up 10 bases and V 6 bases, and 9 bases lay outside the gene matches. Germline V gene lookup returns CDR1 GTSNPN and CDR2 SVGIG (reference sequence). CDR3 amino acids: CACLKDRVSPLHF. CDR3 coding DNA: TGTGCCTGTCTAAAAGACAGGGTCTCACCCCTCCACTTT. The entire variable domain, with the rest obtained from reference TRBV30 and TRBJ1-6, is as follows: SQTIHQWPATLVQPVGSPLSLECTVEGTSNPNLYWYRQAAGRGLQLLFYSVGIGQISSEVPQNLSASRPQDRQFILSSKKLLLSDSGFYLCACLKDRVSPLHFGNGTRLTVT.

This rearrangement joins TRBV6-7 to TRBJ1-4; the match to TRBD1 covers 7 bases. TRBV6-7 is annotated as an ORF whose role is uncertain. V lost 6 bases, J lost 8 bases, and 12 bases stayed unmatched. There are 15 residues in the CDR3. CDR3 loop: CASSPPRQGDEKLFF. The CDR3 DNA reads TGTGCCAGCAGCCCACCCCGGCAGGGGGACGAAAAACTGTTTTTT.

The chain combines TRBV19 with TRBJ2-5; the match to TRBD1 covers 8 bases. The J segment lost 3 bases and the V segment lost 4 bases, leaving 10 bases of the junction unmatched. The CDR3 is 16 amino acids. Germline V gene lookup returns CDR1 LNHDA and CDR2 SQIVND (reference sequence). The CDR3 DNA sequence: TGTGCCAGTAGTACGCGACAGGGGTCCGTTAAAGAGACCCAGTACTTC. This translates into CASSTRQGSVKETQYF.

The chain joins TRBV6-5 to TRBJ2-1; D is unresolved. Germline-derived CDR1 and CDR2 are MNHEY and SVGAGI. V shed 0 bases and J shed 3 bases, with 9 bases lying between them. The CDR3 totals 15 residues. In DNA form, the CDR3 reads TGTGCCAGCAGTTACTCGGCTGGCGGCTACAATGAGCAGTTCTTC. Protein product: CASSYSAGGYNEQFF.

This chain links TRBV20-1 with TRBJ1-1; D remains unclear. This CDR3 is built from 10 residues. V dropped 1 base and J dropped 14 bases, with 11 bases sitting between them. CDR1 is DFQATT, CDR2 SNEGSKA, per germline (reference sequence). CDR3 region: CSARGNLTFF. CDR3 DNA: TGCAGTGCTAGAGGGAATTTGACGTTCTTT.

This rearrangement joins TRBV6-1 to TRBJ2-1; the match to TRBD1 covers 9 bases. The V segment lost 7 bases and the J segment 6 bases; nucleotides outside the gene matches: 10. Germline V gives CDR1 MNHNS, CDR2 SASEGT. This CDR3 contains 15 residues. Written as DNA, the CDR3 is TGTGCCAGCAAGAAGGGGACAGGGCCTCTCAATGAGCAGTTCTTC. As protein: CASKKGTGPLNEQFF.